The entry below gives a single T cell receptor (beta chain) sequence along with its context. CDR3 size: 15 residues. Germline V gene sequence: CDR1 MNHEY, CDR2 SMNVEV (reference sequence). The V gene end was trimmed by 7 bases and the J gene end by 4 bases; junction bases not matched to a gene: 12. This sample was included in a study of blood T cell repertoires in COVID-19. TCRdb's copy holds only in-frame clones and misses some; the assay was immunoSEQ multiplex PCR. The table shows 200,000 to 250,000 clones, with roughly 85% occurring only once. The sequenced sample consisted of peripheral blood. The V call is TRBV27, the J call TRBJ1-2, with TRBD1 identical over 7 bases. The TCR comes from a woman younger than 30 with acute or convalescent COVID-19. As DNA, the CDR3 is TGTGCCAGCACCCCTAGAGGGGGCCCTGGCTATGGCTACACCTTC. Translating gives CASTPRGGPGYGYTF.